Presented here are 27 T cell receptor beta chains from one specimen sequenced in a study of Siglec-9 on CD8 T cells in melanoma (dated by TCRdb to the late 2010s). The library was built by means of the immunoSEQ multiplex PCR assay. Here the immuneACCESS table is served through TCRdb, limited to in-frame sequences with V and J called. Missing clones are a known gap in these copies; in checked studies unresolved V genes cover under half, and the rest lacks a known reason. Recorded for this sample are almost 30,000 clones; 80% of them occurred a single time. Of the sample, approximately 5% is held by the ten largest clones. Sequenced: Siglec-9- CD8+ T cells sorted from blood. Interpreted using the paper, the cell subset or site label stands for: CD8 T cells lacking Siglec-9. The receptor set was obtained from a human donor in good health.

This chain connects TRBV27 to TRBJ2-1; 10 bases agree with TRBD2. This CDR3 is built from 16 residues. The V and J ends lost 4 bases and 6 bases, in that order; junction bases with no gene match: 9. Germline V gene data show CDR1 as MNHEY and CDR2 as SMNVEV (reference sequence). DNA for the CDR3: TGTGCCAGCAGTTGGCTATTAGCGGGGGGATCCAATGAGCAGTTCTTC. It is translated as CASSWLLAGGSNEQFF.

As regards this clone: Compared with germline, one end of the junction differs, possibly owing to a read error. The chain joins TRBV25-1 to TRBJ1-3, with unresolved D. This CDR3 has 14 amino acids. CDR1 MGHDK and CDR2 SYGVNS come from the germline V gene. CDR3 loop: CAGSEWSGLNTIYF. The CDR3 DNA sequence: TGTGCCGGCAGTGAATGGTCAGGTTTGAACACCATATATTTT.

V usage is TRBV19 and J usage is TRBJ1-1; possibly TRBD1 for D (6 bases). Trimming left V 7 bases short and J 10 bases short, with 25 bases between. The CDR3 contains 15 residues. Germline CDR1 is LNHDA and CDR2 is SQIVND (reference sequence). The CDR3 loop reads CASTTGLGAPAAAFF. The CDR3, as DNA: TGTGCCAGTACTACTGGGCTGGGGGCCCCCGCGGCAGCTTTCTTT.

This chain links TRBV12-5 with TRBJ1-1, with D unresolved. Trimming pared 6 bases from V and 4 bases from J, leaving 6 bases between. Looked up from germline, CDR1 is LGHNT and CDR2 is FRNRAP. CDR3 size: 11 residues. Here the CDR3 DNA reads TGTGCTAGTGGGGAAGGCACTGAAGCTTTCTTT. Its translation is CASGEGTEAFF.

This clone showed up just once. V usage is TRBV5-6 and J usage is TRBJ2-1, with 8 bases lining up with TRBD2. CDR3 length equals 17 residues. V lost 3 bases to trimming and J lost 4 bases; unmatched junction nucleotides: 12. The germline CDR1 and CDR2 sequences are SGHDT and YYEEEE. In nucleotides, the CDR3 is TGTGCCAGCAGCTCTAAAAAATCGGCTAGCGGGTACAATGAGCAGTTCTTC. Its protein is CASSSKKSASGYNEQFF.

This chain uses TRBV30 with TRBJ2-1; 9 bases agree with TRBD2. CDR3 length: 16 amino acids. The junction had 10 bases not matched to a gene; V was cut back by 1 base and J by 6 bases. From germline, CDR1 is GTSNPN and CDR2 SVGIG (reference sequence). For the CDR3, the DNA is TGTGCCTGGAGTGATTGGGGACTAGCTGGTTCCAATGAGCAGTTCTTC. The encoded protein is CAWSDWGLAGSNEQFF.

The CDR3, as DNA: TGTGCCAGCAGTTCAGACAGGGGGATCTATGGCTACACCTTC. As protein: CASSSDRGIYGYTF. V gene TRBV28 combines with J gene TRBJ1-2; TRBD1 matches 9 bases. Germline lookup yields CDR1 MDHEN and CDR2 SYDVKM. This CDR3 contains 14 residues. With V trimmed by 4 bases and J by 4 bases, 4 bases remained unmatched.

This sequence joins TRBV19 and TRBJ2-7; D might be TRBD1 (5 bases). Trimming cost V 6 bases and J 0 bases, with 21 bases left between them. Germline CDR1 is LNHDA and CDR2 is SQIVND (reference sequence). CDR3 length equals 17 residues. The DNA of the CDR3 is TGTGCCAGTAGCCATTGGGGTCTAGGGGCGACCTCCTACGAGCAGTACGTC. Its translation: CASSHWGLGATSYEQYV.

This sequence joins TRBV4-1 and TRBJ1-2; D unresolved. This CDR3 comprises 15 residues. With 0 bases removed from V and 7 bases from J, the gap between germline ends came to 15 bases. Per germline, CDR1 MGHRA and CDR2 YSYEKL. This CDR3 is CASSQEIQVLFGYTF. For the CDR3, the DNA is TGCGCCAGCAGCCAAGAAATCCAGGTTTTATTTGGCTACACCTTC.

This rearrangement joins TRBV29-1 to TRBJ1-2; D call uncertain. The germline V and J ends were trimmed by 4 bases and 3 bases, with 9 bases remaining between them. Germline lookup yields CDR1 SQVTM and CDR2 ANQGSEA. The CDR3 runs 12 residues. Here the CDR3 DNA reads TGCAGCGTTGGGATTCGGGACTATGGCTACACCTTC. Protein: CSVGIRDYGYTF.

This rearrangement joins TRBV6-1 to TRBJ2-7; D is possibly TRBD1 or TRBD2 (5 bases each). CDR1 is MNHNS, CDR2 SASEGT, per germline. Trimming removed 5 bases from V and 4 bases from J, with 18 bases in between. The CDR3 length is 15 residues. CDR3 nucleotide sequence: TGTGCCAGCAGTAGGGGCTCGGGGTCCAATTACGAGCAGTACGTC. This codes for CASSRGSGSNYEQYV.

The chain employs TRBV9 and TRBJ1-5; D is unclear. Trimming pared 2 bases from V and 0 bases from J, leaving 9 bases between. The germline CDR1 and CDR2 sequences are SGDLS and YYNGEE. The CDR3 length is 15 residues. The CDR3 coding sequence is TGTGCCAGCAGCGTGTCAGATAATAGCAATCAGCCCCAGCATTTT. Translated, it gives CASSVSDNSNQPQHF.

V gene TRBV11-2 combines with J gene TRBJ2-1; 13 nucleotides match TRBD2. Unmatched junction bases numbered 2, after V lost 5 bases and J lost 4 bases. From germline, CDR1 is SGHAT and CDR2 FQNNGV. The CDR3 runs 15 residues. CDR3 sequence reads: CASSPGLAGYNEQFF. The CDR3 region has the DNA TGTGCCAGCAGCCCGGGACTAGCGGGGTACAATGAGCAGTTCTTC.

The CDR3 nucleotides are TGTGCCAGCAGCCCCCTCCCGACAGGGTCGAACACTGAAGCTTTCTTT. It encodes CASSPLPTGSNTEAFF. The V call is TRBV13, the J call TRBJ1-1; 7 bases agree with TRBD1. The ends lost 5 bases at V and 1 base at J; junction bases unmatched: 10. The CDR3 length is 16 residues. Per germline, CDR1 PRHDT and CDR2 FYEKMQ (reference sequence).

The gene calls are TRBV9 and TRBJ2-2; D is perhaps TRBD1 (6 bases). V dropped 7 bases and J dropped 2 bases, with 15 bases sitting between them. Germline CDR1 and CDR2: SGDLS and YYNGEE. CDR3 length equals 15 residues. The CDR3 spells CASGPLDSNTGELFF. The CDR3, as DNA: TGTGCCAGCGGACCCTTGGACAGTAACACCGGGGAGCTGTTTTTT. The variable domain in full, with the rest retrieved from reference TRBV9 and TRBJ2-2, is DSGVTQTPKHLITATGQRVTLRCSPRSGDLSVYWYQQSLDQGLQFLIQYYNGEERAKGNILERFSAQQFPDLHSELNLSSLELGDSALYFCASGPLDSNTGELFFGEGSRLTVL.

The V call is TRBV27, the J call TRBJ2-7; 8 positions agree with TRBD1. Germline CDR1 reads MNHEY; CDR2 reads SMNVEV (reference sequence). The CDR3 sequence is 13 residues long. V lost 6 bases and J lost 3; bases outside the gene matches: 4. Here the CDR3 reads CASRPGQDYEQYF. The CDR3 nucleotides read TGTGCCAGCAGGCCGGGACAGGACTACGAGCAGTACTTC.

This clone was detected a few times. V is TRBV7-8 and J is TRBJ1-1, with 7 bases lining up with TRBD1. V lost 5 bases to trimming and J lost 4 bases; unmatched junction nucleotides: 7. Germline V gene lookup returns CDR1 SGHVS and CDR2 FQNEAQ. CDR3 size: 14 residues. As DNA, the CDR3 is TGTGCCAGCAGCATCGACAGGGTGGGCACTGAAGCTTTCTTT. The encoded protein is CASSIDRVGTEAFF.

The CDR3 loop reads CASSPYGGIGGYTF. DNA for the CDR3: TGTGCCAGCAGCCCCTATGGGGGGATAGGTGGCTACACCTTC. The chain recombines TRBV27 with TRBJ1-2; possibly TRBD1 for D (5 bases). Trimming removed 6 bases at V and 7 bases at J, with 18 bases between. The CDR3 is 14 amino acids. CDR1 and CDR2 from the germline V gene are MNHEY and SMNVEV (reference sequence).

The chain combines TRBV23-1 with TRBJ2-5, with D perhaps matching TRBD1 (5 bases). TRBV23-1 falls under the ORF class, with uncertain function. V lost 6 bases and J 5 bases, leaving 22 bases between the germline ends. The CDR3 is 16 amino acids. The DNA for the CDR3 is TGCGCCAGCAGCCAAGGCACAGGCAGCCCCGAGGAGACCCAGTACTTC. This sequence encodes CASSQGTGSPEETQYF.

Only a few counts were recorded for this clone. V is TRBV7-9 and J is TRBJ1-1; D is possibly TRBD1 (5 bases). The CDR3 is 14 amino acids. V was clipped by 2 bases and J by 3 bases, with 10 bases between them. CDR1 is SEHNR and CDR2 is FQNEAQ in the germline V gene (reference sequence). CDR3 in amino acids: CASSLPSGDTEAFF. The CDR3 region has the DNA TGTGCCAGCAGCTTACCCTCGGGGGACACTGAAGCTTTCTTT.

About this clone itself: Sequence at one end of the junction differs from germline and may be a read error. The V gene is TRBV6-1, the J gene TRBJ1-2; maybe TRBD1 (5 bases). Germline V CDR1 and CDR2: MNHNS, SASEGT. The CDR3 consists of 13 residues. The CDR3: CASTGSAVRVESF. The CDR3 bases are TGTGCCAGCACCGGTTCGGCGGTCAGGGTTGAATCCTTC.

The rearrangement links TRBV5-1 to TRBJ1-1; 8 bases match TRBD1. Per germline, CDR1 SGHRS and CDR2 YFSETQ. The CDR3 is 14 residues long. After removal of 0 bases from V and 5 bases from J, the junction contained 3 bases not matched to a gene. The CDR3 DNA reads TGCGCCAGCAGCTTGGGACAGGGGCGGACTGAAGCTTTCTTT. Protein: CASSLGQGRTEAFF.

The rearrangement uses TRBV10-1 and TRBJ2-1; 11 bases line up with TRBD2. This CDR3 region has 15 residues. CDR1 WNHNN and CDR2 SYGVQD come from the germline V gene (reference sequence). V dropped 6 bases and J dropped 4; count of bases not matched to a gene: 5. DNA of the CDR3: TGCGCCAGCAGCCCCGGGACTAGCGGATACAATGAGCAGTTCTTC. As protein: CASSPGTSGYNEQFF.

The chain carries TRBV9 and TRBJ2-1; TRBD2 matches at 12 bases. J lost 4 bases, V lost 3 bases, and 5 bases had no gene match. The germline V gene encodes CDR1 SGDLS and CDR2 YYNGEE. This CDR3 spans 16 amino acids. CDR3 sequence: CASSGTSGGPYNEQFF. The DNA for the CDR3 is TGTGCCAGCAGCGGAACTAGCGGGGGGCCTTACAATGAGCAGTTCTTC.

The chain combines TRBV10-3 with TRBJ1-2; 7 bases are a match to TRBD1. J gave up 4 bases and V 3 bases, and 8 bases lay outside the gene matches. Per the germline V gene, CDR1 is ENHRY and CDR2 is SYGVKD. CDR3 length: 15 residues. As DNA, the CDR3 is TGTGCCATCAGTGATAACAGGGAGGGGGCCTATGGCTACACCTTC. This sequence encodes CAISDNREGAYGYTF.

This clone occurred a few times. The V gene is TRBV10-1, the J gene TRBJ2-1, with a possible D match to TRBD1 (6 bases). The CDR3 runs to 11 residues. The V end lost 9 bases, the J end lost 6 bases, and 9 bases lay between the germline ends. From germline, CDR1 is WNHNN and CDR2 SYGVQD (reference sequence). Here the CDR3 reads CASEGGNEQFF. The DNA of the CDR3 is TGCGCCAGTGAAGGGGGCAATGAGCAGTTCTTC.

This chain joins TRBV6-5 and TRBJ2-6; 8 positions match TRBD1. Germline CDR1 reads MNHEY; CDR2 reads SVGAGI. The ends lost 6 bases at V and 2 bases at J; junction bases unmatched: 3. This CDR3 is 15 amino acids long. In nucleotides, the CDR3 is TGTGCCAGCAGGAGACAGGGGACTGGGGCCAACGTCCTGACTTTC. Translated, it gives CASRRQGTGANVLTF.